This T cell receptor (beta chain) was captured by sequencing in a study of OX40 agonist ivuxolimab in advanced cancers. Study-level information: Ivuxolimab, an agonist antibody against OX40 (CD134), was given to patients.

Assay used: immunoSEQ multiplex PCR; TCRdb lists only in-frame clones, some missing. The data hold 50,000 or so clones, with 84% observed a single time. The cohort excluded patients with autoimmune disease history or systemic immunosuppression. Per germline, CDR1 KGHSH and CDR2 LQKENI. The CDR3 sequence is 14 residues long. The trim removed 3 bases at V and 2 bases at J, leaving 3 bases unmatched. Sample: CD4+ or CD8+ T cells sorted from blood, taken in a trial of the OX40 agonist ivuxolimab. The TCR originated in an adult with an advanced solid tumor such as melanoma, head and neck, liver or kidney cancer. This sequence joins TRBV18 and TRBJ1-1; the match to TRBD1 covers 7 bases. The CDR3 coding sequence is TGTGCCAGCTCACCGGGACAGATAAACACTGAAGCTTTCTTT. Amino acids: CASSPGQINTEAFF. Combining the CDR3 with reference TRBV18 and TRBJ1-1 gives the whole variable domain NAGVMQNPRHLVRRRGQEARLRCSPMKGHSHVYWYRQLPEEGLKFMVYLQKENIIDESGMPKERFSAEFPKEGPSILRIQQVVRGDSAAYFCASSPGQINTEAFFGQGTRLTVV.